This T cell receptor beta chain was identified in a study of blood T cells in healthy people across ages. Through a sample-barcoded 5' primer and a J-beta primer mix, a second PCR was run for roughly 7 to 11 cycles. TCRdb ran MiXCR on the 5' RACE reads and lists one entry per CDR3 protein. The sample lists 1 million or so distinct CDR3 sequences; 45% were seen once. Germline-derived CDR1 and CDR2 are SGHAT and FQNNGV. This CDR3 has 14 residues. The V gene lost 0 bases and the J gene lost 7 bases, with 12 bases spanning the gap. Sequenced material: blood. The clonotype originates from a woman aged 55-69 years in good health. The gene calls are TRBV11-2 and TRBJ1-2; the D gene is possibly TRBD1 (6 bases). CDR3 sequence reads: CASSLEALGGGYTF. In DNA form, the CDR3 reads TGTGCCAGCAGCTTAGAAGCATTAGGGGGTGGCTACACCTTC.